This T cell receptor beta chain was identified during a study of siplizumab effects on memory and regulatory T cells. Study observations and caveats: Apparently more diverse than memory cells, naive T cells also seemed major alloresponse contributors. The study found that siplizumab significantly reduced alloreactive sequences traceable to unstimulated CD4+ memory cells.

Donor pairs, a few in total, had unstimulated naive, memory, effector memory and TEMRA subsets sequenced. This clone was recorded a few times. The antigen remains unidentified. Profiling relied on immunoSEQ multiplex PCR, and the TCRdb table lists in-frame clones only, not all of them. The sample contains around 65,000 clones, around 80% of which appear only once. CDR3 size: 12 residues. Germline loops: CDR1 SGHAT, CDR2 FQNNGV. Trimming left V 5 bases short and J 5 bases short, with 6 bases between. Sequencing input: memory CD4+ T cells sorted from blood. This chain joins TRBV11-2 and TRBJ2-2; D not resolved. The TCR was taken from a human donor in good health. The CDR3 sequence: CASSMTTGELFF. CDR3 coding DNA: TGTGCCAGCAGCATGACTACCGGGGAGCTGTTTTTT.